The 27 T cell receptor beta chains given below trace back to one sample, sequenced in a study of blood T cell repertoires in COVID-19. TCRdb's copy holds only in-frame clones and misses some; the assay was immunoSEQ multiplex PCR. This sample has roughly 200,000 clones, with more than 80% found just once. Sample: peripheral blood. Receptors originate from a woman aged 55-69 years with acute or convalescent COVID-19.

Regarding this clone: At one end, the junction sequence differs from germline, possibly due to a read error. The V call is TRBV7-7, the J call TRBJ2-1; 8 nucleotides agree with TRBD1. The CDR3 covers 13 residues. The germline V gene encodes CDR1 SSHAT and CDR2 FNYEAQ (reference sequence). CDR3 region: CASSKTGDNEQFF. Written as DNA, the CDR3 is TGTGCTAGCAGCAAGACAGGGGACAATGAGCAGTTCTTC. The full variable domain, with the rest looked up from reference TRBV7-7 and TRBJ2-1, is GAGVSQSPRYKVTKRGQDVTLRCDPISSHATLYWYQQALGQGPEFLTYFNYEAQPDKSGLPSDRFSAERPEGSISTLTIQRTEQRDSAMYRCASSKTGDNEQFFGPGTRLTVL.

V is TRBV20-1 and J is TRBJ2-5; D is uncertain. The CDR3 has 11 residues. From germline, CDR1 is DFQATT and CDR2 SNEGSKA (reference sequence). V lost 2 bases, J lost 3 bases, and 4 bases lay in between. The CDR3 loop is CSARPKETQYF. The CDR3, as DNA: TGCAGTGCTAGACCCAAAGAGACCCAGTACTTC.

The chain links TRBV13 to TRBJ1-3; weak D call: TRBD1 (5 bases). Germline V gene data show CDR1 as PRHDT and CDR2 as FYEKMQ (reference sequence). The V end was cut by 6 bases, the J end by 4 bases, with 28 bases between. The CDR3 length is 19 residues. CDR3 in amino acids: CASRPPPQGQRELGNTIYF. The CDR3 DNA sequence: TGTGCCAGCAGACCCCCCCCGCAGGGTCAACGTGAGTTAGGAAACACCATATATTTT.

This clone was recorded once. CDR3 coding DNA: TGTGCCAGCAGTGACCCCCGAGGGACAGCTGGAAACACCATATATTTT. As protein: CASSDPRGTAGNTIYF. V gene TRBV25-1 combines with J gene TRBJ1-3, with TRBD1 matching over 7 bases. Germline CDR1 is MGHDK and CDR2 is SYGVNS. The J segment lost 2 bases and the V segment lost 3 bases, leaving 7 bases of the junction unmatched. The CDR3 is 16 amino acids.

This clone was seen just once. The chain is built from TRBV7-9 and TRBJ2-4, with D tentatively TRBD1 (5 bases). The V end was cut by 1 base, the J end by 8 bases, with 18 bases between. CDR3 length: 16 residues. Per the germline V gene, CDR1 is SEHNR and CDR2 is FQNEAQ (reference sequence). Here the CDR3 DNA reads TGTGCCAGCAGCTTAGTATCAGGGCTTTCCGGAGACATTCAGTACTTC. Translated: CASSLVSGLSGDIQYF.

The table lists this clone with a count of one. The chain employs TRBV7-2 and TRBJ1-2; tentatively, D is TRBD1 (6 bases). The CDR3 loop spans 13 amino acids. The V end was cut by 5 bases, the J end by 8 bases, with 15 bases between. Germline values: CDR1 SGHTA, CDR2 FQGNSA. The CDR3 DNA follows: TGTGCCAGCAGCCCAAACCCAGGGGAGGGCTACACCTTC. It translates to CASSPNPGEGYTF.

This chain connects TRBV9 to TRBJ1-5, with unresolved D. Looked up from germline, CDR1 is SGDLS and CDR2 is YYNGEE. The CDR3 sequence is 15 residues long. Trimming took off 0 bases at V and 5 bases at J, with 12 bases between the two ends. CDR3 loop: CASSVAPDYDQPQHF. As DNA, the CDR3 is TGTGCCAGCAGCGTAGCTCCGGACTACGATCAGCCCCAGCATTTT.

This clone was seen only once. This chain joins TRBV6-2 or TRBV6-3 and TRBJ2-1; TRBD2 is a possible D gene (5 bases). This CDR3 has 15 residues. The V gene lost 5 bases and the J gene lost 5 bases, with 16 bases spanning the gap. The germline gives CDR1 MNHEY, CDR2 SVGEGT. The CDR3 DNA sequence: TGTGCCAGCAGTCTCCTAGGAGCGGCGGACAATGAGCAGTTCTTC. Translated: CASSLLGAADNEQFF.

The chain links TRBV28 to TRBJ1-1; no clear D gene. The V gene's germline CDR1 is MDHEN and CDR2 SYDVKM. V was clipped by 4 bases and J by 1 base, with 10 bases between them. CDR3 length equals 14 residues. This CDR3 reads CASSWVEPNTEAFF. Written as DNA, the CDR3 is TGTGCCAGCAGTTGGGTGGAGCCGAACACTGAAGCTTTCTTT. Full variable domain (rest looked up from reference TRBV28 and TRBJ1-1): DVKVTQSSRYLVKRTGEKVFLECVQDMDHENMFWYRQDPGLGLRLIYFSYDVKMKEKGDIPEGYSVSREKKERFSLILESASTNQTSMYLCASSWVEPNTEAFFGQGTRLTVV.

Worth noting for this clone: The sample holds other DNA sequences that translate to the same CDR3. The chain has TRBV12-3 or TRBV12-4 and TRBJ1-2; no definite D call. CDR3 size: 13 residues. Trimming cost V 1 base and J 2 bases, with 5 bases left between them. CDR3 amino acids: CASSLGGNYGYTF. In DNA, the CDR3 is TGTGCCAGCAGTTTAGGAGGGAACTATGGCTACACCTTC.

CDR3 amino acids: CASSSGPNLQPQHF. The CDR3 coding sequence is TGTGCCAGCAGTTCAGGCCCGAATCTTCAGCCCCAGCATTTT. The chain combines TRBV27 with TRBJ1-5; D unresolved. The CDR3 runs 14 residues. From germline, CDR1 is MNHEY and CDR2 SMNVEV (reference sequence). The V gene lost 4 bases and the J gene lost 6 bases, with 13 bases spanning the gap.

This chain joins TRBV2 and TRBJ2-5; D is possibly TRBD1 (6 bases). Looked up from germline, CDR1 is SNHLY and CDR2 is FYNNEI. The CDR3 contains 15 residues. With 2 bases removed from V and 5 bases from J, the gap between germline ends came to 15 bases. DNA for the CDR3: TGTGCCAGCAGTGAAATGGGGGCAGCGCGCGAGACCCAGTACTTC. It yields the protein CASSEMGAARETQYF.

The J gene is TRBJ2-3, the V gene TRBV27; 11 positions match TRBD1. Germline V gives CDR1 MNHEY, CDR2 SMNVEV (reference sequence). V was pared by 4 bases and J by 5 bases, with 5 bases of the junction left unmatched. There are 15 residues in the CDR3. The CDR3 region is CASSSDRGPRDTQYF. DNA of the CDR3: TGTGCCAGCAGTTCGGACAGGGGGCCGAGAGATACGCAGTATTTT.

In nucleotides, the CDR3 is TGTGCCATCAGTGGCGGGACAGATGACTATGGCTACACCTTC. Protein product: CAISGGTDDYGYTF. The genes are TRBV10-3 and TRBJ1-2, with 7 bases matching TRBD1. After removal of 4 bases from V and 3 bases from J, the junction contained 5 bases not matched to a gene. This CDR3 is 14 amino acids long. CDR1 ENHRY and CDR2 SYGVKD come from the germline V gene.

The CDR3 protein is CASSERLYRELPNQPQHF. CDR3 coding DNA: TGTGCCAGCAGTGAACGCCTTTACAGGGAACTACCTAATCAGCCCCAGCATTTT. V gene TRBV6-1 combines with J gene TRBJ1-5; D might be TRBD1 (6 bases). CDR1 MNHNS and CDR2 SASEGT come from the germline V gene. Trimming took 2 bases from V and 4 from J, leaving 21 bases between them. CDR3 length: 18 residues.

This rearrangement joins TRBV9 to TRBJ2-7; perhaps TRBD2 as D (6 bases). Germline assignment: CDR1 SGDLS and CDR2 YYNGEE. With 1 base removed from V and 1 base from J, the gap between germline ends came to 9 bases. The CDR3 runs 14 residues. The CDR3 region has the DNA TGTGCCAGCAGCGTACTAGCGTTTTCCTACGAGCAGTACTTC. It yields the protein CASSVLAFSYEQYF.

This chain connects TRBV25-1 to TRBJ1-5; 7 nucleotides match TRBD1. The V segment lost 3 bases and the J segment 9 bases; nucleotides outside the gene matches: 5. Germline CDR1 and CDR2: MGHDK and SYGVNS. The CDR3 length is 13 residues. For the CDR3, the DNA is TGTGCCAGCAGTGATCCAGGGGGAGGGCCCCAGCATTTT. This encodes CASSDPGGGPQHF.

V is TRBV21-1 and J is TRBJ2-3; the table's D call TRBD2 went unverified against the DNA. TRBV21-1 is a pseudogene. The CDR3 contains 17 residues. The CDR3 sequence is CASRTSGSSHSTDTQYF. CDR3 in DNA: TGTGCCAGCCGGACTAGCGGGAGTTCCCATAGCACAGATACGCAGTATTTT.

The CDR3 loop reads CASSPAGQGPSPVSGNTIYF. For the CDR3, the DNA is TGTGCCAGCAGCCCGGCAGGGCAGGGGCCTTCCCCGGTCTCTGGAAACACCATATATTTT. V and J are TRBV4-2 and TRBJ1-3; D perhaps matches TRBD1 (6 bases). Per germline, CDR1 LGHNA and CDR2 YNFKEQ. V lost 4 bases and J lost 0, with 25 bases in between. This CDR3 has 20 amino acids.

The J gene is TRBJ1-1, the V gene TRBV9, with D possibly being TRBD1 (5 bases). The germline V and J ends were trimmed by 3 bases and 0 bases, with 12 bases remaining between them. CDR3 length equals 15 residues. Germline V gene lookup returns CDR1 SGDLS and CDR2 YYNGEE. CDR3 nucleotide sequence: TGTGCCAGCAGCGACGGGGGACTACTGAACACTGAAGCTTTCTTT. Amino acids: CASSDGGLLNTEAFF. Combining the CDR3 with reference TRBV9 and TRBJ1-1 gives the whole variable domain DSGVTQTPKHLITATGQRVTLRCSPRSGDLSVYWYQQSLDQGLQFLIQYYNGEERAKGNILERFSAQQFPDLHSELNLSSLELGDSALYFCASSDGGLLNTEAFFGQGTRLTVV.

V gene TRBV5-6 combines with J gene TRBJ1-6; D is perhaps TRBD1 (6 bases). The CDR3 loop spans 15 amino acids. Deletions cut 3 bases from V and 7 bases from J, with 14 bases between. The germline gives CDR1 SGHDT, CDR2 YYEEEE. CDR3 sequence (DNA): TGTGCCAGCAGCTCGGACAGTTTTAAAAATTCACCCCTCCACTTT. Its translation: CASSSDSFKNSPLHF. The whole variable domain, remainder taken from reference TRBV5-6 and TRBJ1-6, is DAGVTQSPTHLIKTRGQQVTLRCSPKSGHDTVSWYQQALGQGPQFIFQYYEEEERQRGNFPDRFSGHQFPNYSSELNVNALLLGDSALYLCASSSDSFKNSPLHFGNGTRLTVT.

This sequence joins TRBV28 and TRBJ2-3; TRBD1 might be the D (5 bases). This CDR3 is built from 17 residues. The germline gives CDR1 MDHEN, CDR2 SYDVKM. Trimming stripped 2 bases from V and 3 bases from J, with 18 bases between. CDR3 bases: TGTGCCAGCAGTTTAGGTTCTCCAGGGTCAGGGACAGATACGCAGTATTTT. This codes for CASSLGSPGSGTDTQYF.

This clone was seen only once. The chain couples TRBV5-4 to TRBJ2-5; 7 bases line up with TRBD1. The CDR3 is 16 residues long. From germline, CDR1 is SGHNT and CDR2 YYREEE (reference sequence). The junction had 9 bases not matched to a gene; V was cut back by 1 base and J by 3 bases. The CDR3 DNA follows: TGTGCCAGCAGCTTGATGGGGATGACAGGGAAAGAGACCCAGTACTTC. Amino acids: CASSLMGMTGKETQYF.

CDR3 in amino acids: CASRPPGIAYEQYV. The DNA of the CDR3 is TGTGCAAGTCGGCCCCCCGGGATTGCCTACGAGCAGTACGTC. V is TRBV12-2 and J is TRBJ2-7; whether TRBD2, the table's D call, matches the DNA was not checked. TRBV12-2 is deemed a pseudogene. The CDR3 runs to 14 residues.

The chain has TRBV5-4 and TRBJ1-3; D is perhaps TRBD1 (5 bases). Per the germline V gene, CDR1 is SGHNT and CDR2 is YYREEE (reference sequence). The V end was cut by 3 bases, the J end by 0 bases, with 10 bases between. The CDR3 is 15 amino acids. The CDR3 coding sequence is TGTGCCAGCAGCTCCGGGGGAACCTCTGGAAACACCATATATTTT. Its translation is CASSSGGTSGNTIYF.

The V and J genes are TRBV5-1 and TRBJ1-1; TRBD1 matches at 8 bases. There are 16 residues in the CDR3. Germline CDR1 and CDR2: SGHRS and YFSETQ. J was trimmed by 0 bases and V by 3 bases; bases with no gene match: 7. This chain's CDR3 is CASSSGQGAMNTEAFF. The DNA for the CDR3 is TGCGCCAGCAGCTCTGGCCAGGGGGCTATGAACACTGAAGCTTTCTTT.

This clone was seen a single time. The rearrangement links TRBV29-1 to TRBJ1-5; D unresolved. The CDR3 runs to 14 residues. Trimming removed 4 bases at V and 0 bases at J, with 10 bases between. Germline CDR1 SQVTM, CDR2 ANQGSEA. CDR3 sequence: CSVAEGNSNQPQHF. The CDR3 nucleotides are TGCAGCGTTGCGGAGGGAAATAGCAATCAGCCCCAGCATTTT.